A single sample gave rise to the 21 T cell receptor beta chains below, sequenced in a study of T cells after yellow fever vaccination. One entry per CDR3 protein results from TCRdb running MiXCR on the 5' RACE reads. The repertoire holds 300,000 to 400,000 distinct CDR3 sequences, with 3.5% to 4.5% as singletons. Here the sequenced sample was PBMCs, taken 5 days after the yellow fever booster vaccination. The receptors were sampled from a man younger than 30 who received the YFV17D yellow fever vaccine.

This chain connects TRBV18 to TRBJ1-1; D remains ambiguous. This CDR3 is built from 14 residues. Trimming cost V 4 bases and J 5 bases, with 14 bases left between them. The germline V gene has CDR1 KGHSH and CDR2 LQKENI. DNA for the CDR3: TGTGCCAGCTCACTACCTCCCCGGGCGACTGAAGCTTTCTTT. It encodes CASSLPPRATEAFF.

This chain connects TRBV18 to TRBJ2-5; 13 bases are shared with TRBD2. There are 18 residues in the CDR3. Unmatched junction bases numbered 11, after V lost 3 bases and J lost 4 bases. Germline CDR1 reads KGHSH; CDR2 reads LQKENI. This CDR3 reads CASSPPGLAGDSLETQYF. CDR3 bases: TGTGCCAGCTCACCGCCAGGACTAGCGGGGGACAGTCTAGAGACCCAGTACTTC.

This clonotype has a count of ten or more. V gene TRBV25-1 combines with J gene TRBJ2-3; 12 bases are shared with TRBD2. The CDR3 contains 15 residues. The V segment lost 2 bases and the J segment 4 bases; nucleotides outside the gene matches: 1. Germline CDR1 reads MGHDK; CDR2 reads SYGVNS. The chain's CDR3 is CASSEASGGADTQYF. As DNA, the CDR3 is TGTGCCAGCAGTGAAGCTAGCGGGGGGGCAGATACGCAGTATTTT.

A few counts support this clonotype. This chain uses TRBV7-2 with TRBJ2-2; D gene ambiguous. In germline, CDR1 is SGHTA, CDR2 FQGNSA. The ends were cut back, 1 base at V and 6 bases at J, with 18 bases in the middle. CDR3 length: 17 amino acids. The CDR3 is CASSLGIPRADSGELFF. CDR3 DNA: TGTGCCAGCAGCTTAGGAATCCCCCGCGCGGATTCCGGGGAGCTGTTTTTT.

In this sample, this clonotype turned up many times. The chain carries TRBV7-2 and TRBJ2-5; D may correspond to TRBD1 or TRBD2 (5 bases each). The V gene lost 2 bases and the J gene lost 5 bases, with 12 bases spanning the gap. CDR3 length: 14 amino acids. Looked up from germline, CDR1 is SGHTA and CDR2 is FQGNSA. The CDR3 reads CASSLLTREETQYF. In DNA, the CDR3 is TGTGCCAGCAGCTTACTTACCAGGGAGGAGACCCAGTACTTC.

This clonotype occurred a few times. J is TRBJ1-5 and V is TRBV6-2 or TRBV6-3; no definite D call. The V end was cut by 2 bases, the J end by 9 bases, with 5 bases between. The CDR3 totals 11 residues. CDR1 MNHEY and CDR2 SVGEGT come from the germline V gene. The DNA for the CDR3 is TGTGCCAGCAGTTACCCCGGGCCCCAGCATTTT. Its translation: CASSYPGPQHF.

In this sample, this clonotype turned up many times. The chain's CDR3 is CASSLYGSSGNTIYF. CDR3 sequence (DNA): TGTGCCAGCAGTTTATACGGAAGCTCTGGAAACACCATATATTTT. The chain combines TRBV27 with TRBJ1-3, with D unresolved. The V gene's germline CDR1 is MNHEY and CDR2 SMNVEV (reference sequence). The V end was cut by 1 base, the J end by 0 bases, with 7 bases between. The CDR3 length is 15 residues.

The sample holds a few counts of this clonotype. V and J are TRBV7-8 and TRBJ1-1, with D unresolved. The germline V gene encodes CDR1 SGHVS and CDR2 FQNEAQ. The CDR3 loop spans 15 amino acids. V lost 5 bases to trimming and J lost 3 bases, with 16 bases between them. The CDR3 sequence is CASSPPAAGYTEAFF. For the CDR3, the DNA is TGTGCCAGCAGCCCTCCCGCCGCAGGATACACTGAAGCTTTCTTT.

This clonotype was detected a few times. The V call is TRBV6-2 or TRBV6-3, the J call TRBJ1-2, with D perhaps matching TRBD1 (6 bases). Germline lookup yields CDR1 MNHEY and CDR2 SVGEGT. This CDR3 region has 14 residues. V lost 3 bases, J lost 4 bases, and 12 bases lay in between. The DNA for the CDR3 is TGTGCCAGCAGTTATCCTCAGGGGTCCTATGGCTACACCTTC. Amino acids: CASSYPQGSYGYTF.

This clonotype has only a few counts. This sequence joins TRBV6-5 and TRBJ1-6, with 10 nucleotides matching TRBD1. CDR1 and CDR2 (germline): MNHEY, SVGAGI. Trimming removed 0 bases from V and 8 bases from J; junction bases left unmatched: 1. The CDR3 length is 15 residues. Here the CDR3 reads CASSYSGTGDSPLHF. For the CDR3, the DNA is TGTGCCAGCAGTTACTCAGGGACAGGGGATTCACCCCTCCACTTT.

V and J are TRBV7-8 and TRBJ1-2; D is uncertain. The CDR3 is made up of 13 amino acids. V was cut by 5 bases and J by 7 bases, with 14 bases left in between. Per germline, CDR1 SGHVS and CDR2 FQNEAQ. CDR3 sequence (DNA): TGTGCCAGCAGCCCGAGTCGCGGTGGTGGCTACACCTTC. As protein: CASSPSRGGGYTF.

J is TRBJ2-3 and V is TRBV20-1; D gene unclear. Germline loops: CDR1 DFQATT, CDR2 SNEGSKA (reference sequence). The germline V and J ends were trimmed by 7 bases and 4 bases, with 18 bases remaining between them. The CDR3 sequence is 14 residues long. CDR3 amino acids: CSGTPPVSPDTQYF. CDR3 nucleotides: TGCAGTGGAACGCCCCCCGTCAGCCCAGATACGCAGTATTTT.

The V and J genes are TRBV4-1 and TRBJ1-6; D possibly corresponds to TRBD1 (5 bases). V lost 1 base to trimming and J lost 5 bases, with 12 bases between them. CDR1 is MGHRA and CDR2 is YSYEKL in the germline V gene. This CDR3 region has 16 residues. The CDR3 reads CASSQGWGENNSPLHF. The CDR3 nucleotides read TGCGCCAGCAGCCAAGGATGGGGGGAGAATAATTCACCCCTCCACTTT.

The table lists this clonotype with many counts. The chain has TRBV7-9 and TRBJ1-1; D call uncertain. Germline lookup yields CDR1 SEHNR and CDR2 FQNEAQ (reference sequence). With 5 bases removed from V and 3 bases from J, the gap between germline ends came to 10 bases. The CDR3 contains 13 residues. CDR3 nucleotide sequence: TGTGCCAGCAGCCCCGGTTGGGACACTGAAGCTTTCTTT. It translates to CASSPGWDTEAFF.

The genes are TRBV5-1 and TRBJ1-6, with D perhaps TRBD1 (5 bases). This CDR3 comprises 13 residues. Trimming removed 3 bases from V and 6 bases from J, with 7 bases in between. CDR1 is SGHRS and CDR2 is YFSETQ in the germline V gene. As DNA, the CDR3 is TGCGCCAGCAGCTCCGACAGTAATTCACCCCTCCACTTT. Protein sequence: CASSSDSNSPLHF.

At least ten counts were recorded for this clonotype. The chain has TRBV5-1 and TRBJ1-1; tentatively, D is TRBD1 (6 bases). Germline CDR1 and CDR2: SGHRS and YFSETQ. The CDR3 sequence is 15 residues long. With 3 bases removed from V and 0 bases from J, the gap between germline ends came to 12 bases. The CDR3: CASSSTGHLNTEAFF. The CDR3 coding sequence is TGCGCCAGCAGCTCGACGGGACATCTGAACACTGAAGCTTTCTTT.

Written as DNA, the CDR3 is TGCGCCAGCAGCAACGGGGGGGGAACAGATACGCAGTATTTT. Its protein is CASSNGGGTDTQYF. The V gene is TRBV5-1, the J gene TRBJ2-3; 8 nucleotides line up with TRBD2. CDR1 and CDR2 (germline): SGHRS, YFSETQ. This CDR3 spans 14 amino acids. After removal of 4 bases from V and 3 bases from J, the junction contained 4 bases not matched to a gene.

Ten or more counts support this clonotype. The chain carries TRBV20-1 and TRBJ2-1, with 9 bases aligning to TRBD1. The ends lost 5 bases at V and 14 bases at J; junction bases unmatched: 10. Germline V gene sequence: CDR1 DFQATT, CDR2 SNEGSKA (reference sequence). The CDR3 contains 12 residues. CDR3: CSAGRGDREEFF. In DNA form, the CDR3 reads TGCAGTGCTGGACGAGGGGACAGGGAGGAGTTCTTC.

There are many counts of this clonotype. The gene calls are TRBV4-1 and TRBJ1-4; 10 nucleotides agree with TRBD1. Germline CDR1 and CDR2: MGHRA and YSYEKL. After removal of 4 bases from V and 6 bases from J, the junction contained 8 bases not matched to a gene. The CDR3 has 16 residues. In DNA, the CDR3 is TGCGCCAGCAGCCCCAGGGACAGGGGCCTACATGAAAAACTGTTTTTT. Protein: CASSPRDRGLHEKLFF.

In its sample, this clonotype was seen many times. The rearrangement joins TRBV7-2 to TRBJ1-2, with 8 bases that match TRBD1. Losses at the gene ends were 1 base for V and 0 bases for J; bases not matched to a gene: 4. The CDR3 totals 16 residues. In germline, CDR1 is SGHTA, CDR2 FQGNSA. CDR3 DNA sequence: TGTGCCAGCAGCTTAGAACCGGGACAGGCTAACTATGGCTACACCTTC. This codes for CASSLEPGQANYGYTF.

This clonotype occurred many times. This chain links TRBV20-1 with TRBJ1-1, with 7 bases identical to TRBD1. CDR1 is DFQATT, CDR2 SNEGSKA, per germline (reference sequence). CDR3 length: 15 residues. The junction had 10 bases not matched to a gene; V was cut back by 5 bases and J by 1 base. The CDR3 here is CSASRSGGSNTEAFF. CDR3 sequence (DNA): TGCAGTGCTTCCCGATCAGGGGGGTCGAACACTGAAGCTTTCTTT.